This entry lists 6 T cell receptor beta chains sequenced from one sample in a study of cytomegalovirus exposure and HLA in healthy donors. The table came from immunoSEQ multiplex PCR; TCRdb's copy has only in-frame clones and leaves some out. Of around 200,000 clones listed, roughly 84% are singletons. Source material: PBMCs. The receptors originated from a woman aged 18-35 years in good health and CMV-seropositive.

Concerning this clone: This sample includes further DNA sequences coding for the same CDR3. The chain couples TRBV18 to TRBJ1-2, with D perhaps TRBD1 (6 bases). There are 13 residues in the CDR3. Trimming pared 2 bases from V and 8 bases from J, leaving 12 bases between. Germline V lookup: CDR1 KGHSH, CDR2 LQKENI. CDR3 coding DNA: TGTGCCAGCTCACCAAGGCCAGGGGACGGCTACACCTTC. Protein product: CASSPRPGDGYTF.

The chain links TRBV19 to TRBJ2-7; D is perhaps TRBD1 (7 bases). This CDR3 contains 15 residues. CDR1 is LNHDA, CDR2 SQIVND, per germline (reference sequence). Between the trimmed V and J ends, which lost 5 bases and 3 bases, there was a span of 17 bases. In nucleotides, the CDR3 is TGTGCCAGTAGTGGGGGGCCGGGACAGCGCTACGAGCAGTACTTC. It specifies CASSGGPGQRYEQYF.

This chain uses TRBV28 with TRBJ2-6; D remains unclear. V was cut by 10 bases and J by 4 bases, with 5 bases left in between. Germline CDR1 MDHEN, CDR2 SYDVKM. CDR3 length equals 11 residues. The CDR3 DNA is TGTGCCACGGAGGGGGCCAACGTCCTGACTTTC. As protein: CATEGANVLTF. The full variable domain, in which reference TRBV28 and TRBJ2-6 provide the parts outside the CDR3, is DVKVTQSSRYLVKRTGEKVFLECVQDMDHENMFWYRQDPGLGLRLIYFSYDVKMKEKGDIPEGYSVSREKKERFSLILESASTNQTSMYLCATEGANVLTFGAGSRLTVL.

The V gene is TRBV7-3, the J gene TRBJ2-1, with TRBD2 matching over 15 bases. The CDR3 is 17 residues long. Germline assignment: CDR1 SGHTA and CDR2 FQGTGA. Trimming took 5 bases from V and 9 from J; bases not matched to a gene: 11. CDR3 sequence: CASSPGLAGGPSGEQFF. The DNA for the CDR3 is TGTGCCAGCAGCCCAGGACTAGCGGGGGGGCCTTCCGGTGAGCAGTTCTTC. Complete variable domain (other parts from reference TRBV7-3 and TRBJ2-1): GAGVSQTPSNKVTEKGKYVELRCDPISGHTALYWYRQSLGQGPEFLIYFQGTGAADDSGLPNDRFFAVRPEGSVSTLKIQRTERGDSAVYLCASSPGLAGGPSGEQFFGPGTRLTVL.

The chain joins TRBV7-3 to TRBJ2-1; 8 bases agree with TRBD2. This CDR3 region has 14 residues. Germline V gives CDR1 SGHTA, CDR2 FQGTGA. The junction had 5 bases not matched to a gene; V was cut back by 2 bases and J by 8 bases. The DNA of the CDR3 is TGTGCCAGCAGCTTATCGAGCGGGGGTTATGAGCAGTTCTTC. Amino acid sequence: CASSLSSGGYEQFF.

As DNA, the CDR3 is TGCAGCGCTGACAGAATGAACACTGAAGCTTTCTTT. Its translation: CSADRMNTEAFF. The chain employs TRBV29-1 and TRBJ1-1, with a weak D call TRBD1 (5 bases). The germline V gene encodes CDR1 SQVTM and CDR2 ANQGSEA. This CDR3 is built from 12 residues. The ends were cut back, 7 bases at V and 0 bases at J, with 9 bases in the middle.